The rows below give T cell receptor beta chains drawn from one sample of a study of CD8+ T cells in alopecia areata. Produced via immunoSEQ multiplex PCR; TCRdb's table is partial and in-frame only. The sample lists around 170,000 clones, 45% to 60% seen once, with roughly 9.1% in the top ten. Here the sequenced sample was CD8+ T cells sorted from blood, taken around week 54, from a patient treated with tofacitinib. The source is a human donor with alopecia areata. Both conserved end residues are part of each CDR3. D genes are given only for firm matches. Part of the rows lack a size; the others show once, few, many or a class for expanded clones.

d_gene | j_gene | v_gene | abundance | CDR3nt | CDR3aa
TRBD1 | TRBJ1-5 | TRBV9 | . | TGTGCCAGCAGCGGTGGAGGGGGCGGCAATCAGCCCCAGCATTTT | CASSGGGGGNQPQHF
. | TRBJ1-6 | TRBV30 | . | TGTGCCTGGAGTCTACGCAGGAGGAATTCACCCCTCCACTTT | CAWSLRRRNSPLHF
. | TRBJ2-7 | TRBV6-5 | once | TGTGCCAGCACCCTGGGAATAGGCGACGAGCAGTACTTC | CASTLGIGDEQYF
. | TRBJ2-7 | TRBV30 | few | TGTGCCTGGAGTGCAATTAGCAGCATTTACGAGCAGTACTTC | CAWSAISSIYEQYF
. | TRBJ2-2 | TRBV6-4 | few | TGTGCCAGCAGTGCAGGGAACACCGGGGAGCTGTTTTTT | CASSAGNTGELFF
TRBD2 | TRBJ2-3 | TRBV9 | once | TGTGCCAGCAGCGCCCACCTAGCGGGCGTTGGGGATACGCAGTATTTT | CASSAHLAGVGDTQYF
. | TRBJ2-7 | TRBV10-3 | . | TGTGCCATCAGTGAGTCCGGCAGGGAGGACCACGAGCAGTACTTC | CAISESGREDHEQYF
. | TRBJ2-2 | TRBV6-5 | . | TGTGCCAGCAGTTACTCGATGGGCCAGAACACCGGGGAGCTGTTTTTT | CASSYSMGQNTGELFF
. | TRBJ2-1 | TRBV2 | . | TGTGCCAGCAAGGTTCCCCCTCCCGTCTCCTACAATGAGCAGTTCTTC | CASKVPPPVSYNEQFF
. | TRBJ1-1 | TRBV5-1 | once | TGCGCCAGCAGCCCCAACCGGACTCTAAGGGTGTACACTGAAGCTTTCTTT | CASSPNRTLRVYTEAFF
TRBD2 | TRBJ2-2 | TRBV4-3 | . | TGCGCCAGCAGCCAAGAAACCGGGCTAGCGGGGAACACCGGGGAGCTGTTTTTT | CASSQETGLAGNTGELFF
. | TRBJ2-4 | TRBV7-8 | many | TGTGCCAGCAGCTCCCGACAGGCGTTAGCCAAAAACATTCAGTACTTC | CASSSRQALAKNIQYF
TRBD1 | TRBJ2-7 | TRBV11-2 | . | TGTGCCAGCAGCTTAGGGACAGGGATCATCTACGAGCAGTACTTC | CASSLGTGIIYEQYF
TRBD1 | TRBJ2-2 | TRBV7-3 | . | TGTGCCAGCAGCTCCATCCCAGGGGGCACCGGGGAGCTGTTTTTT | CASSSIPGGTGELFF
. | TRBJ1-5 | TRBV9 | . | TGTGCCAGCGGGCGGGACGGGGGCAATCAGCCCCAGCATTTT | CASGRDGGNQPQHF
. | TRBJ2-1 | TRBV7-9 | . | TGTGCCAGCAGCTTAGTCTCTACCGGGACGTATGAGCAGTTCTTC | CASSLVSTGTYEQFF
. | TRBJ1-5 | TRBV27 | few | TGTGCCAGCAGAAGCGGGGGTAGCAATCAGCCCCAGCATTTT | CASRSGGSNQPQHF
. | TRBJ2-1 | TRBV10-2 | few | TGCGCCAGCAGTGAGGCCTGGGGGTCAGACGCCTACAATGAGCAGTTCTTC | CASSEAWGSDAYNEQFF
TRBD2 | TRBJ2-2 | TRBV29-1 | . | TGCAGCGTTCTTCTGGGGGGGATCCACAGTAACGCGAACACCGGGGAGCTGTTTTTT | CSVLLGGIHSNANTGELFF
. | TRBJ2-1 | TRBV11-1 | . | TGTGCCAGCAGCCAGCTCGTCGATGAGCAGTTCTTC | CASSQLVDEQFF
. | TRBJ1-5 | TRBV7-2 | . | TGTGCCAGCAGCCACATACGATCTCCAGTTGATCAGCCCCAGCATTTT | CASSHIRSPVDQPQHF
TRBD1 | TRBJ2-3 | TRBV18 | . | TGTGCCAGCTCACAAACAGGGGTTGCAGCAGATACGCAGTATTTT | CASSQTGVAADTQYF
. | TRBJ1-1 | TRBV5-1 | few | TGCGCCAGCAGCTTTTCCGCCTCGCGGAACACTGAAGCTTTCTTT | CASSFSASRNTEAFF
TRBD1 | TRBJ2-5 | TRBV6-5 | . | TGTGCCAGCATGGGACAGATGCAAGAGACCCAGTACTTC | CASMGQMQETQYF
. | TRBJ2-1 | TRBV7-6 | . | TGTGCCAGCAGCTTAGCTACGGATGAGCAGTTCTTC | CASSLATDEQFF
TRBD2 | TRBJ2-1 | TRBV6-4 | medium-sized | TGTGCCAGCAGTGACACTAGCGGGGGGGCCAATGAGCAGTTCTTC | CASSDTSGGANEQFF
TRBD1 | TRBJ2-5 | TRBV19 | once | TGTGCCAGTAGTCGGACAGGGATCTACGGGGAAGAGACCCAGTACTTC | CASSRTGIYGEETQYF
. | TRBJ2-5 | TRBV29-1 | . | TGCAGCGTTGAAGCTCAGGGGTGGGCAGAGACCCAGTACTTC | CSVEAQGWAETQYF